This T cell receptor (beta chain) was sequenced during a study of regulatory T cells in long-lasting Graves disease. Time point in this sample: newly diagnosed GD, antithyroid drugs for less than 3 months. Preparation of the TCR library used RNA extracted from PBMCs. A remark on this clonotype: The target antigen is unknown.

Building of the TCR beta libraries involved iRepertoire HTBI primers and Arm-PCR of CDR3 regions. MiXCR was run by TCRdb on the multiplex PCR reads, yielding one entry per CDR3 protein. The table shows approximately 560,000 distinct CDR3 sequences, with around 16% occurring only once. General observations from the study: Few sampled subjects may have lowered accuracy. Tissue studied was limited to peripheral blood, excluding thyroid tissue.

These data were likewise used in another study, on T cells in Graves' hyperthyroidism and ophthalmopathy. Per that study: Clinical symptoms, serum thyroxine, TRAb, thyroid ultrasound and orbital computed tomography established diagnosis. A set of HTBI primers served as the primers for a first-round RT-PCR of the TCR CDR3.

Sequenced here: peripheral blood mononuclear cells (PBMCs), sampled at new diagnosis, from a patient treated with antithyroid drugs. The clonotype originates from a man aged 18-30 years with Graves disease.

This CDR3 reads CASSQEVHDTEAFF. The CDR3 nucleotides are TGTGCCAGCAGCCAAGAGGTTCACGACACTGAAGCTTTCTTT. The chain uses TRBV4-2 and TRBJ1-1; D is ambiguous. There are 14 residues in the CDR3. V lost 0 bases, J lost 3 bases, and 8 bases lay in between. Germline-derived CDR1 and CDR2 are LGHNA and YNFKEQ.